The entry below describes one T cell receptor beta chain. This clone was recorded only once. What this receptor recognizes is not known. Base qualities are not recorded, but no much larger clone differs from it by a single base. The CDR3, from cysteine to phenylalanine, totals 15 residues. Kept here is only the CDR3 DNA, which spans 45 bases and is read in frame from base 1. Trimming costs V 3 bases and J 2 bases, and their ends lie 14 bases apart. CDR1 is given as SGHTA and CDR2 as FQGNSA, both from the germline V gene. The data belong to a study of blood T cell repertoires in COVID-19 (TCRdb year 2020). For the study in its entirety: Collaborator samples came from the United States, Italy and Spain and covered acute and convalescent phases of COVID-19. Where available, HLA class I and class II types were obtained from metadata supplied by the sample provider rather than from assay-based typing. The samples were drawn from two sources: the first 160 participants of the ongoing ImmuneRACE study, and 1,000 to 1,500 subjects contributed by 6 global collaborators. Deeply sampled blood TCRbeta repertoires from subjects exposed to, actively infected with, or recovered from COVID-19 were included in the dataset. The material from the prospective study consisted of cDNA or gDNA derived from T cells, B-cell-depleted T cells, or PBMCs. The sample metadata nearly always contained a de-identified subject ID, COVID-19 status, age in years and sex. The repertoires were released in a freely available public database meant as a resource for research on the immune response to SARS-CoV-2. Broader findings and caveats from the paper: The quantity of clinical and demographic metadata differed by source and by participant and was supplied without curation.

Whole blood was collected in K2EDTA tubes by collaborating institutions according to the institutions' own protocols. For TCRbeta analysis, collaborator samples were shipped as frozen whole blood, as isolated PBMCs, or as DNA extracted from either sample type. The immunoSEQ Assay, a bias-controlled multiplex PCR, was used to amplify TCRbeta CDR3 regions from genomic DNA. The original methods were these. The number of nucleated cells in each sample was estimated from the amplification of reference gene primers within the assay. To quantify the absolute abundance of each unique TCRbeta CDR3 rearrangement, sequence reads were collapsed and filtered. For each sample, productive Simpson clonality was calculated by taking the square root of Simpson's diversity index across productive rearrangements. The table comes from immuneACCESS by way of TCRdb, which keeps in-frame sequences with V and J called. Part of the clones is missing from these tables; in studies checked, under half for an unresolved V gene and the rest for unknown reasons. V and J calls and clone size are given by that table; D and trimming were obtained from the DNA. This sample gives about 140,000 clones in total; approximately 81% of them show up just once. The ten largest make up approximately 8% of the sample.

This sequence originates from a human donor in a cohort sampled during active COVID-19. This chain is built from TRBV7-2 and TRBJ2-7, with a tentative D gene TRBD2 over 6 matching bases. The sequenced material came from peripheral blood. The DNA is as follows: TGTGCCAGCAGCTTGGGACTCTCCAGAACCTACGAGCAGTACTTC. It is translated as CASSLGLSRTYEQYF.